What follows describes a single T cell receptor beta chain. Its antigen is unidentified. The CDR3 is made up of 15 amino acids. After removal of 5 bases from V and 4 bases from J, the junction contained 8 bases not matched to a gene. Germline V gives CDR1 SEHNR, CDR2 FQNEAQ (reference sequence). The sample is drawn from a study of cytomegalovirus exposure and HLA in healthy donors. Study-wide points: As a later analysis revealed, the rate of TCR association differed by HLA locus, with DRB1 most and HLA-C fewest.

Primers: 60 Vbeta forward and 13 Jbeta reverse. Using immunoSEQ multiplex PCR, the repertoire was profiled, and TCRdb retains in-frame clones only, with some absent. The repertoire holds about 100,000 clones, with around three quarters as singletons. The specimen sequenced was PBMCs. V and J are TRBV7-9 and TRBJ2-1; 7 positions agree with TRBD1. This TCR was sampled from a middle-aged man in good health and CMV-seropositive. In nucleotides, the CDR3 is TGTGCCAGCAGCCTACCGGGACAGCAATACAATGAGCAGTTCTTC. It translates to CASSLPGQQYNEQFF.